These 12 T cell receptor beta chains came from one sample sequenced in a study of blood T cell repertoires in COVID-19. Profiling relied on immunoSEQ multiplex PCR, and the TCRdb table lists in-frame clones only, not all of them. The sample consists of 110,000 or so clones, around 82% of them appearing once. The sequencing input was peripheral blood. Receptors originate from a human donor in a cohort sampled during active COVID-19.

The V gene is TRBV6-2 or TRBV6-3, the J gene TRBJ2-3; D gene uncertain. The germline gives CDR1 MNHEY, CDR2 SVGEGT. V shed 2 bases and J shed 6 bases, with 6 bases lying between them. The CDR3 is made up of 12 amino acids. In DNA form, the CDR3 reads TGTGCCAGCAGTTACCCCTCGGATACGCAGTATTTT. Its translation is CASSYPSDTQYF.

This clone was detected once. The V call is TRBV5-1, the J call TRBJ2-3; TRBD2 aligns across 9 bases. With V trimmed by 4 bases and J by 7 bases, 7 bases remained unmatched. Germline CDR1 reads SGHRS; CDR2 reads YFSETQ. The CDR3 has 14 amino acids. The CDR3 DNA reads TGCGCCAGCAGCGGCGGGGGGGCCGGGAATACGCAGTATTTT. This codes for CASSGGGAGNTQYF.

As DNA, the CDR3 is TGTGCCAGCAGTTACTCGAAGGCGGGGGCGAGCTCCTACAATGAGCAGTTCTTC. Amino acids: CASSYSKAGASSYNEQFF. The chain combines TRBV6-2 or TRBV6-3 with TRBJ2-1; the D gene is possibly TRBD2 (7 bases). Per the germline V gene, CDR1 is MNHEY and CDR2 is SVGEGT. The CDR3 has 18 amino acids. The V gene lost 0 bases and the J gene lost 0 bases, with 15 bases spanning the gap.

The J gene is TRBJ1-1, the V gene TRBV5-1; maybe TRBD1 (5 bases). This CDR3 has 14 residues. Germline values: CDR1 SGHRS, CDR2 YFSETQ. The V and J ends lost 4 bases and 5 bases respectively, with 15 bases between them. The CDR3 loop reads CASSGAGVRTEAFF. The CDR3 bases are TGCGCCAGCAGCGGCGCGGGGGTTCGGACTGAAGCTTTCTTT. Combining the CDR3 with reference TRBV5-1 and TRBJ1-1 gives the whole variable domain KAGVTQTPRYLIKTRGQQVTLSCSPISGHRSVSWYQQTPGQGLQFLFEYFSETQRNKGNFPGRFSGRQFSNSRSEMNVSTLELGDSALYLCASSGAGVRTEAFFGQGTRLTVV.

This clone was recorded once. The V and J genes are TRBV9 and TRBJ2-1, with D possibly matching TRBD2 (7 bases). Trimming removed 3 bases at V and 0 bases at J, with 10 bases between. The CDR3 spans 15 residues. Germline V gene sequence: CDR1 SGDLS, CDR2 YYNGEE. The CDR3 is CASSGGGGSYNEQFF. The CDR3 nucleotides are TGTGCCAGCAGCGGGGGGGGCGGCTCCTACAATGAGCAGTTCTTC.

The V call is TRBV5-1, the J call TRBJ2-1; the match to TRBD1 covers 8 bases. V shed 3 bases, J shed 4 bases, and the junction held 9 bases outside the gene matches. CDR1 and CDR2 from the germline V gene are SGHRS and YFSETQ. The CDR3 loop spans 16 amino acids. The CDR3 protein is CASSWTQGAPYNEQFF. In DNA, the CDR3 is TGCGCCAGCAGCTGGACTCAGGGGGCACCGTACAATGAGCAGTTCTTC.

The chain links TRBV10-3 to TRBJ1-2; 11 positions match TRBD1. The CDR3 runs to 15 residues. CDR1 ENHRY and CDR2 SYGVKD come from the germline V gene. V shed 7 bases, J shed 3 bases, and the junction held 7 bases outside the gene matches. In nucleotides, the CDR3 is TGTGCCATCACCTTCGGGACAGGGGGAGACTATGGCTACACCTTC. Residues: CAITFGTGGDYGYTF.

J is TRBJ1-6 and V is TRBV7-9; TRBD1 agrees at 7 bases. There are 15 residues in the CDR3. J was trimmed by 10 bases and V by 5 bases; bases with no gene match: 11. Germline CDR1 and CDR2: SEHNR and FQNEAQ (reference sequence). CDR3 nucleotides: TGTGCCAGCAGCACCGAAGGAACAGGGGCCTCACCCCTCCACTTT. Encoded protein: CASSTEGTGASPLHF.

The chain joins TRBV11-2 to TRBJ2-2; a weak D match, TRBD2 (6 bases). With 1 base removed from V and 4 bases from J, the gap between germline ends came to 10 bases. CDR1 is SGHAT and CDR2 is FQNNGV in the germline V gene. This CDR3 spans 15 amino acids. CDR3 residues: CASSLGGVFTGELFF. The CDR3, as DNA: TGTGCCAGCAGCTTAGGGGGGGTATTCACCGGGGAGCTGTTTTTT.

V gene TRBV7-2 combines with J gene TRBJ2-1; 12 bases align to TRBD2. The CDR3 is 17 amino acids. Germline CDR1 reads SGHTA; CDR2 reads FQGNSA. V dropped 2 bases and J dropped 15; count of bases not matched to a gene: 17. The CDR3 reads CASSLSLTGLAGGGSFF. The CDR3 coding sequence is TGTGCCAGCAGCTTATCACTGACGGGACTAGCGGGTGGAGGGTCGTTCTTC.

The sample holds a few counts of this clone. V is TRBV6-1 and J is TRBJ2-1, with 10 bases lining up with TRBD2. V shed 1 base and J 8 bases; nucleotides not matched to a gene: 8. This CDR3 contains 16 residues. The germline CDR1 and CDR2 sequences are MNHNS and SASEGT. This CDR3 reads CASSEEAGGWRDEQFF. The DNA for the CDR3 is TGTGCCAGCAGTGAAGAAGCGGGGGGGTGGCGCGATGAGCAGTTCTTC.

The chain combines TRBV7-2 with TRBJ2-5, with D possibly matching TRBD2 (6 bases). The CDR3 is 14 amino acids. The germline CDR1 and CDR2 sequences are SGHTA and FQGNSA. The V end lost 6 bases, the J end lost 4 bases, and 15 bases lay between the germline ends. The CDR3 here is CASSLGRGLETQYF. CDR3 in DNA: TGTGCCAGCAGTCTAGGGCGGGGACTAGAGACCCAGTACTTC. Complete variable domain (other parts from reference TRBV7-2 and TRBJ2-5): GAGVSQSPSNKVTEKGKDVELRCDPISGHTALYWYRQSLGQGLEFLIYFQGNSAPDKSGLPSDRFSAERTGGSVSTLTIQRTQQEDSAVYLCASSLGRGLETQYFGPGTRLLVL.